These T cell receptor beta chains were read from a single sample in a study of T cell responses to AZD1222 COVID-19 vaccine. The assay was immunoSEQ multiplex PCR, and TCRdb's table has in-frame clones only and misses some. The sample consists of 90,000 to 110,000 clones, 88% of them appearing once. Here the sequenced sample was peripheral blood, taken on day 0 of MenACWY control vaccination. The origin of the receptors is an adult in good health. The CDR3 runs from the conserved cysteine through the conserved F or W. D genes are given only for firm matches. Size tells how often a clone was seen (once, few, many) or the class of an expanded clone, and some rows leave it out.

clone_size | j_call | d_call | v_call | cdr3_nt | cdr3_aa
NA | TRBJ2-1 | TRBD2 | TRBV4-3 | TGCGCCAGCAGCCAAGATAGTCGACTAGCTCATAGGAATGAGCAGTTCTTC | CASSQDSRLAHRNEQFF
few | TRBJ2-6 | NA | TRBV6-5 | TGTGCCAGCAGTCGGGACCAGTCTGGGGCCAACGTCCTGACTTTC | CASSRDQSGANVLTF
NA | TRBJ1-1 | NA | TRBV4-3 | TGCGCCAGCAGTAGGCAGGCCTTTGACACTGAAGCTTTCTTT | CASSRQAFDTEAFF
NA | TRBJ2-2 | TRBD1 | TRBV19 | TGTGCCAGTAGTACTCCGCTTGGACAGGGGGACCCCGACACCGGGGAGCTGTTTTTT | CASSTPLGQGDPDTGELFF
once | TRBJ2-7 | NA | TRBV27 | TGTGCCAGCAGTACACCGGGACAATCCTACGAGCAGTACTTC | CASSTPGQSYEQYF
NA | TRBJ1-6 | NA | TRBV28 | TGTGCCAGCACCCGATCGACAGTAAATTCACCCCTCCACTTT | CASTRSTVNSPLHF
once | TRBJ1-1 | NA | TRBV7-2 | TGTGCCAGCAGCTTAGGAGGAGATGCGAACACTGAAGCTTTCTTT | CASSLGGDANTEAFF
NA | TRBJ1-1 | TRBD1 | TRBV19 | TGTGCCAGTACCAAAATAGACAGGGGCACGGGGACTGAAGCTTTCTTT | CASTKIDRGTGTEAFF
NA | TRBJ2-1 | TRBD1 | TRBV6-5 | TGTGCCAGCAGAGCCGGGACAGGGTACAATGAGCAGTTCTTC | CASRAGTGYNEQFF
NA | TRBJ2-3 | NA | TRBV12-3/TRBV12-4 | TGTGCCAGCAGTCCTAGCACAGATACGCAGTATTTT | CASSPSTDTQYF
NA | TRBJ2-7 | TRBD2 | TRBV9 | TGTGCCAGCAGCGTAGGACTAGCGGGCAACCGACTCTACGAGCAGTACTTC | CASSVGLAGNRLYEQYF
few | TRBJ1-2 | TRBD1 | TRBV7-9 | TGTGCCAGCAGCTCTCGACAGGGTAACTATGGCTACACCTTC | CASSSRQGNYGYTF
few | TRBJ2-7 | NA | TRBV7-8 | TGTGCCAGCAGCCCCAAGGGTCCAGGGAGACACGAGCAGTACTTC | CASSPKGPGRHEQYF
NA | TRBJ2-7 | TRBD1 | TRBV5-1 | TGCGCCAGCAGCGGAACACTCGGACAGGACTCCTACGAGCAGTACTTC | CASSGTLGQDSYEQYF
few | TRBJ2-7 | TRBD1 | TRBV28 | TGTGCCAGCAGCTGGACAGGGGTTGGGGAGCAGTACTTC | CASSWTGVGEQYF
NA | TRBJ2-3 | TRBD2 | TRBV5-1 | TGCGCCAGCCTACTAGCGGGGGCCACAGATACGCAGTATTTT | CASLLAGATDTQYF
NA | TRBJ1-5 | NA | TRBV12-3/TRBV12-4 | TGTGCCAGCAGTCTCGGCGATCAGCCCCAGCATTTT | CASSLGDQPQHF
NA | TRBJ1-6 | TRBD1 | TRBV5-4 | TGTGCCAGCAGCTCAATTAGGACAGGCAATAATTCACCCCTCCACTTT | CASSSIRTGNNSPLHF
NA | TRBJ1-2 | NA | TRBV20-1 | TGCAGTGCTAGTATGGTTGGGAAAGCTGGCTACACCTTC | CSASMVGKAGYTF
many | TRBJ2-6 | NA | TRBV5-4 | TGTGCCAGCAGCTTGGGGGACTTGTGGGGGGCCAACGTCCTGACTTTC | CASSLGDLWGANVLTF
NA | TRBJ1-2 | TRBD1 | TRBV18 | TGTGCCAGCTCACCCGCAGGGGGATATGGCTACACCTTC | CASSPAGGYGYTF
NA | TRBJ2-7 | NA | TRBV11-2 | TGTGCCAGCAGCCCCACCCCCTACGAGCAGTACTTC | CASSPTPYEQYF
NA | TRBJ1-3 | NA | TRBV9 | TGTGCCAGCAGCGTAGACCCCCCAGCAGCTGGAAACACCATATATTTT | CASSVDPPAAGNTIYF
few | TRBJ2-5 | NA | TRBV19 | TGTGCCAGTAGTAGTGCCCAGCAAGAGACCCAGTACTTC | CASSSAQQETQYF
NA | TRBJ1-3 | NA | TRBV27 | TGTGCCAGCAGTTTAAAAGGCTCCTCTGGAAACACCATATATTTT | CASSLKGSSGNTIYF
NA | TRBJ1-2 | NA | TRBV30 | TGTGCCTGGGGGCTTAACTATGGCTACACCTTC | CAWGLNYGYTF
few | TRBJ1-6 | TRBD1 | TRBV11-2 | TGTGCCAGCGGGAGGGGACAGGGAGTTAATTCACCCCTCCACTTT | CASGRGQGVNSPLHF